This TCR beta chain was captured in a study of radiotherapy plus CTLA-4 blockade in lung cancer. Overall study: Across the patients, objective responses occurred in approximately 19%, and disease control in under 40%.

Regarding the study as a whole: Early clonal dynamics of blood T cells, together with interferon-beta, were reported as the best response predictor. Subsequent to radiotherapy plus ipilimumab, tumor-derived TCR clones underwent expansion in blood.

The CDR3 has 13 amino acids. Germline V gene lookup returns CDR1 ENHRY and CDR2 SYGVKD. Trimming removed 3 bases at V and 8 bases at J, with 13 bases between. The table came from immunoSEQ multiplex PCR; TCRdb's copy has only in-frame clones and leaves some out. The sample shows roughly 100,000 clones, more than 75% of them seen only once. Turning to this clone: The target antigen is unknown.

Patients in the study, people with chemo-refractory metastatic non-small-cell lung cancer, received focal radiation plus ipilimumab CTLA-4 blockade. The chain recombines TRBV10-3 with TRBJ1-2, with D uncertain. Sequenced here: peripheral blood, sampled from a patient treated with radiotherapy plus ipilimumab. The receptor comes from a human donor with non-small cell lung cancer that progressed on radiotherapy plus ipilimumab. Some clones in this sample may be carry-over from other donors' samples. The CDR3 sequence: CAISETESLGYTF. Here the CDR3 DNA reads TGTGCCATCAGTGAAACAGAGTCCCTGGGCTACACCTTC.